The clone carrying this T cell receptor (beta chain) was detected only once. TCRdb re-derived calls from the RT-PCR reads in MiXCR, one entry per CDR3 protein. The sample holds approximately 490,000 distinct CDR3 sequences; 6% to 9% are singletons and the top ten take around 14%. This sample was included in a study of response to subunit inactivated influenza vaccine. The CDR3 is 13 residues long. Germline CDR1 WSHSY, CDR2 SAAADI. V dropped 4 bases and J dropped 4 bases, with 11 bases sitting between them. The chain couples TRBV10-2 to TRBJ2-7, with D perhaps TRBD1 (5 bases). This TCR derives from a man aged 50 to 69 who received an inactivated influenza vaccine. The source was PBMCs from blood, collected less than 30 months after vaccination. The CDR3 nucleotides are TGCGCCAGCAGTGGTCAGGGAAATTACGAGCAGTACTTC. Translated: CASSGQGNYEQYF.